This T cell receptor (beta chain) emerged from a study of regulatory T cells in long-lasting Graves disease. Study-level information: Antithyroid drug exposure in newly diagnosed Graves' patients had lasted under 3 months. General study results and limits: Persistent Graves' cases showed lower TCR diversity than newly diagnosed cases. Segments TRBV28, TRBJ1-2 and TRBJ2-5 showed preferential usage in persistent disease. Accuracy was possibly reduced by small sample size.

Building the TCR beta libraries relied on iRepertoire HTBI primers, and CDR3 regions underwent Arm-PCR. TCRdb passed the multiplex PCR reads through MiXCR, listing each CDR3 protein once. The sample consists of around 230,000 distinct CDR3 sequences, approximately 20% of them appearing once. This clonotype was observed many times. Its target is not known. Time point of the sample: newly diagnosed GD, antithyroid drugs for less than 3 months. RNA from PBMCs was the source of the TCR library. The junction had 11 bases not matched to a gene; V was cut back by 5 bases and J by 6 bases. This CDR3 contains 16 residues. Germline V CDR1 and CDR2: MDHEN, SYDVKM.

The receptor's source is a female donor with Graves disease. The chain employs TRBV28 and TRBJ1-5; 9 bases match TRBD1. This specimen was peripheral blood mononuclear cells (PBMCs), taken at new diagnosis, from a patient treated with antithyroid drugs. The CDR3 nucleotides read TGTGCCAGCAGTAAATTTACAGGGGGCATCGGTCAGCCCCAGCATTTT. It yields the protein CASSKFTGGIGQPQHF.